One sample yielded the 29 T cell receptor beta chains listed below, sequenced in a study of T cell responses to AZD1222 COVID-19 vaccine. Method: immunoSEQ multiplex PCR; TCRdb's copy keeps in-frame clones and lacks some. Of 140,000 to 150,000 clones in the sample, roughly 90% were seen once. This sample comprised peripheral blood, obtained 28 days after the second AZD1222 dose. The source is an adult who received the AZD1222 COVID-19 vaccine.

This rearrangement joins TRBV10-3 to TRBJ2-1; D is possibly TRBD1 or TRBD2 (5 bases each). The V gene's germline CDR1 is ENHRY and CDR2 SYGVKD. The CDR3 length is 15 residues. Trimming took 2 bases from V and 9 from J, leaving 17 bases between them. The CDR3 region is CAISEKATGRGEQFF. Written as DNA, the CDR3 is TGTGCCATCAGTGAGAAGGCGACGGGAAGGGGTGAGCAGTTCTTC.

This rearrangement joins TRBV9 to TRBJ2-2; D possibly corresponds to TRBD1 (6 bases). CDR3 size: 16 residues. The V end was cut by 0 bases, the J end by 5 bases, with 14 bases between. The V gene's germline CDR1 is SGDLS and CDR2 YYNGEE. CDR3 amino acids: CASSVEQQGRTGELFF. The CDR3 nucleotides read TGTGCCAGCAGCGTAGAGCAACAGGGACGAACCGGGGAGCTGTTTTTT.

The chain has TRBV7-9 and TRBJ2-2; D is undetermined. The V gene lost 2 bases and the J gene lost 6 bases, with 7 bases spanning the gap. Germline V CDR1 and CDR2: SEHNR, FQNEAQ (reference sequence). The length of the CDR3 is 13 residues. The CDR3 DNA reads TGTGCCAGCAGCTTACAGGTGCCCGGGGAGCTGTTTTTT. Amino acid sequence: CASSLQVPGELFF.

The chain couples TRBV12-3 or TRBV12-4 to TRBJ1-1; D gene ambiguous. V was trimmed by 1 base and J by 7 bases, leaving 10 bases between them. This CDR3 spans 13 amino acids. CDR3 amino acids: CASSLGSDYEAFF. CDR3 in DNA: TGTGCCAGCAGTTTAGGGTCAGACTATGAAGCTTTCTTT.

This clone was observed a few times. This chain uses TRBV5-6 with TRBJ1-6, with D hard to call. V lost 6 bases and J lost 3, with 13 bases in between. Germline values: CDR1 SGHDT, CDR2 YYEEEE. CDR3 length: 15 residues. CDR3: CASTSGGYYNSPLHF. CDR3 nucleotides: TGTGCCAGCACCTCCGGCGGGTACTATAATTCACCCCTCCACTTT.

The chain uses TRBV5-1 and TRBJ2-2; 7 bases agree with TRBD2. CDR1 and CDR2 from the germline V gene are SGHRS and YFSETQ. V lost 4 bases and J lost 2; bases outside the gene matches: 8. This CDR3 comprises 16 residues. The CDR3 DNA reads TGCGCCAGCAGCCTTCAGCGGGGTTCTAACACCGGGGAGCTGTTTTTT. Protein product: CASSLQRGSNTGELFF.

V and J are TRBV28 and TRBJ1-3; 9 bases agree with TRBD1. With 5 bases clipped from V and 3 bases from J, the junction kept 8 bases outside the gene matches. The CDR3 contains 16 residues. Per germline, CDR1 MDHEN and CDR2 SYDVKM. CDR3 DNA: TGTGCCAGCAGTACCCATACAGGGGGCAGTGGAAACACCATATATTTT. It specifies CASSTHTGGSGNTIYF.

This clone turned up a few times. The chain links TRBV7-2 to TRBJ2-7; 7 positions agree with TRBD1. V gave up 4 bases and J gave up 3 bases; unmatched junction bases: 0. The CDR3 is 12 residues long. The germline gives CDR1 SGHTA, CDR2 FQGNSA. The DNA of the CDR3 is TGTGCCAGCAGCTGGGACAGCTACGAGCAGTACTTC. Amino acids: CASSWDSYEQYF.

The J gene is TRBJ2-1, the V gene TRBV7-2; D gene ambiguous. CDR3 length: 16 residues. V was trimmed by 5 bases and J by 8 bases, leaving 22 bases between them. Germline CDR1 SGHTA, CDR2 FQGNSA. The CDR3, as DNA: TGTGCCAGCAGCAACCCTCCCGGAGATATCTTCTATGAGCAGTTCTTC. Translated, it gives CASSNPPGDIFYEQFF.

V and J are TRBV7-2 and TRBJ1-2; 7 bases agree with TRBD1. The CDR3 loop spans 15 amino acids. V shed 4 bases, J shed 0 bases, and the junction held 5 bases outside the gene matches. Germline values: CDR1 SGHTA, CDR2 FQGNSA. CDR3 region: CASSSRDSPNYGYTF. CDR3 bases: TGTGCCAGCAGCTCCCGGGACAGCCCTAACTATGGCTACACCTTC.

The chain is built from TRBV25-1 and TRBJ1-6; unclear D gene. Germline CDR1 reads MGHDK; CDR2 reads SYGVNS. V shed 7 bases and J shed 8 bases, with 15 bases lying between them. CDR3 length: 14 residues. The CDR3 DNA follows: TGTGCCAGCATAGGTTCTTCGAAGTATTCACCCCTCCACTTT. Its translation: CASIGSSKYSPLHF.

The chain recombines TRBV7-9 with TRBJ1-1; D is unresolved. The germline gives CDR1 SEHNR, CDR2 FQNEAQ (reference sequence). V was shortened by 5 bases and J by 4 bases, with 23 bases between the two germline ends. The CDR3 consists of 17 residues. DNA of the CDR3: TGTGCCAGCAGCCATAACTCAGGATTCCCTCGGGGCACTGAAGCTTTCTTT. Translation gives CASSHNSGFPRGTEAFF.

The V and J genes are TRBV7-8 and TRBJ2-1; 7 bases are shared with TRBD1. V shed 2 bases and J 7 bases; nucleotides not matched to a gene: 8. Germline V gene data show CDR1 as SGHVS and CDR2 as FQNEAQ. The CDR3 spans 15 residues. CDR3 sequence: CASSLRQGVGNEQFF. CDR3 in DNA: TGTGCCAGCAGCTTAAGGCAGGGGGTTGGTAATGAGCAGTTCTTC.

This chain's CDR3 is CASSDSGRADYEQFF. For the CDR3, the DNA is TGTGCCAGCAGCGATAGCGGGAGGGCCGACTATGAGCAGTTCTTC. The rearrangement uses TRBV9 and TRBJ2-1, with 11 bases identical to TRBD2. The germline V gene encodes CDR1 SGDLS and CDR2 YYNGEE. V was pared by 3 bases and J by 8 bases, with 7 bases of the junction left unmatched. The CDR3 is 15 amino acids.

The chain employs TRBV3-1 (or the pseudogene TRBV3-2) and TRBJ1-1, with D maybe TRBD1 (5 bases). The CDR3 totals 16 residues. With 4 bases removed from V and 5 bases from J, the gap between germline ends came to 20 bases. Germline CDR1 is LGHDT and CDR2 is YNNKEL (reference sequence). The CDR3, as DNA: TGTGCCAGCAGCCCCAGGGTGGATGGTGTAGGGACTGAAGCTTTCTTT. Translation: CASSPRVDGVGTEAFF.

In DNA form, the CDR3 reads TGCGCCAGCAGCCGACAGAGGGATGAGACCCAGTACTTC. Its translation is CASSRQRDETQYF. The V gene is TRBV4-3, the J gene TRBJ2-5, with D possibly being TRBD1 or TRBD2 (5 bases each). Per the germline V gene, CDR1 is LGHNA and CDR2 is YSLEER. V lost 4 bases, J lost 5 bases, and 11 bases lay in between. The CDR3 contains 13 residues.

The chain is built from TRBV30 and TRBJ2-3; D may be TRBD1 (6 bases). Trimming took off 2 bases at V and 2 bases at J, with 8 bases between the two ends. CDR1 GTSNPN and CDR2 SVGIG come from the germline V gene (reference sequence). This CDR3 is 13 amino acids long. The CDR3 bases are TGTGCCTGGAGTCGGGACATCACAGATACGCAGTATTTT. Its protein product is CAWSRDITDTQYF. Full variable domain (remainder filled in from reference TRBV30 and TRBJ2-3): SQTIHQWPATLVQPVGSPLSLECTVEGTSNPNLYWYRQAAGRGLQLLFYSVGIGQISSEVPQNLSASRPQDRQFILSSKKLLLSDSGFYLCAWSRDITDTQYFGPGTRLTVL.

In this sample, this clone turned up once. This sequence joins TRBV12-2 and TRBJ2-1; the table calls TRBD2, which could not be checked here. TRBV12-2 is reported as a pseudogene. CDR3 length: 17 residues. As DNA, the CDR3 is TGTGCAAGTCGCCCCCGGGGGGAGCGGGAGCTAGGTAATGAGCAGTTCTTC. It is translated as CASRPRGERELGNEQFF.

The rearrangement joins TRBV27 to TRBJ1-1, with 7 positions matching TRBD1. V shed 7 bases, J shed 6 bases, and the junction held 11 bases outside the gene matches. Germline CDR1 MNHEY, CDR2 SMNVEV (reference sequence). CDR3 length equals 14 residues. The CDR3 sequence: CASKGQGDSAEAFF. CDR3 sequence (DNA): TGTGCCAGCAAGGGCCAGGGGGATTCCGCTGAAGCTTTCTTT.

The CDR3 region is CASRQGQRNSGNTIYF. CDR3 nucleotides: TGTGCCAGCAGGCAGGGACAGCGCAACTCTGGAAACACCATATATTTT. V gene TRBV3-1 (or the pseudogene TRBV3-2) combines with J gene TRBJ1-3, with 7 bases that match TRBD1. V lost 6 bases and J lost 0; bases outside the gene matches: 8. Per the germline V gene, CDR1 is LGHDT and CDR2 is YNNKEL (reference sequence). This CDR3 spans 16 amino acids.

This clone occurred a few times. The gene calls are TRBV30 and TRBJ1-5; D remains unclear. The CDR3 sequence is 13 residues long. V was pared by 0 bases and J by 1 base, with 4 bases between. Germline V CDR1 and CDR2: GTSNPN, SVGIG (reference sequence). CDR3 amino acids: CAWSVNSNQPQHF. DNA of the CDR3: TGTGCCTGGAGTGTAAACAGCAATCAGCCCCAGCATTTT.

This chain connects TRBV7-2 to TRBJ2-4, with D maybe TRBD2 (6 bases). In germline, CDR1 is SGHTA, CDR2 FQGNSA. The length of the CDR3 is 11 residues. V dropped 8 bases and J dropped 5 bases, with 7 bases sitting between them. Here the CDR3 reads CASASENIQYF. The CDR3 nucleotides read TGTGCCAGCGCTAGCGAAAACATTCAGTACTTC.

The rearrangement joins TRBV6-2 or TRBV6-3 to TRBJ2-7, with 8 bases aligning to TRBD2. This CDR3 region has 15 residues. Trimming took 2 bases from V and 5 from J; bases not matched to a gene: 8. CDR1 MNHEY and CDR2 SVGEGT come from the germline V gene. The CDR3 DNA is TGTGCCAGCAGTTACGCAGGTAGCGGGGTAAACGAGCAGTACTTC. Its translation: CASSYAGSGVNEQYF.

The chain recombines TRBV10-3 with TRBJ1-1, with D tentatively TRBD1 (6 bases). V was trimmed by 3 bases and J by 1 base, leaving 6 bases between them. Germline-derived CDR1 and CDR2 are ENHRY and SYGVKD. The CDR3 is 13 residues long. CDR3 in amino acids: CAISEQGNTEAFF. DNA for the CDR3: TGTGCCATCAGTGAACAGGGGAACACTGAAGCTTTCTTT.

This sequence joins TRBV28 and TRBJ1-6; D possibly corresponds to TRBD1 (6 bases). V was cut by 10 bases and J by 9 bases, with 22 bases left in between. This CDR3 has 15 residues. Germline V CDR1 and CDR2: MDHEN, SYDVKM. The CDR3 here is CATTGQSGESSPLHF. CDR3 bases: TGTGCCACCACAGGACAGTCCGGGGAAAGTTCACCCCTCCACTTT.

In its sample, this clone was seen once. The chain couples TRBV24-1 to TRBJ2-3; D is undetermined. CDR3 length: 16 amino acids. V dropped 3 bases and J dropped 6 bases, with 18 bases sitting between them. CDR1 is KGHDR and CDR2 is SFDVKD in the germline V gene. CDR3 sequence reads: CATSDRATDLGDTQYF. The CDR3 DNA reads TGTGCCACCAGTGATCGGGCAACCGACCTGGGGGATACGCAGTATTTT.

The chain is built from TRBV28 and TRBJ2-1; 8 positions match TRBD2. Germline lookup yields CDR1 MDHEN and CDR2 SYDVKM. Trimming removed 6 bases from V and 0 bases from J; junction bases left unmatched: 4. CDR3 length: 15 residues. The CDR3 region has the DNA TGTGCCAGCAGACCAAGCGGGAGCTCCTACAATGAGCAGTTCTTC. It translates to CASRPSGSSYNEQFF.

This rearrangement joins TRBV6-5 to TRBJ2-3, with a tentative D call TRBD1 (5 bases). From germline, CDR1 is MNHEY and CDR2 SVGAGI. V lost 7 bases to trimming and J lost 0 bases, with 14 bases between them. This CDR3 is 15 amino acids long. The CDR3 loop reads CASKARVTSTDTQYF. The CDR3 coding sequence is TGTGCCAGCAAGGCCAGGGTGACCAGCACAGATACGCAGTATTTT.

This sequence joins TRBV7-3 and TRBJ2-7; 7 nucleotides match TRBD1. The CDR3 extends over 14 amino acids. Germline CDR1 reads SGHTA; CDR2 reads FQGTGA. Trimming removed 1 base from V and 3 bases from J; junction bases left unmatched: 3. The CDR3 DNA is TGTGCCAGCAGCTTAAGAGGGGGCGGCTACGAGCAGTACTTC. As protein: CASSLRGGGYEQYF.